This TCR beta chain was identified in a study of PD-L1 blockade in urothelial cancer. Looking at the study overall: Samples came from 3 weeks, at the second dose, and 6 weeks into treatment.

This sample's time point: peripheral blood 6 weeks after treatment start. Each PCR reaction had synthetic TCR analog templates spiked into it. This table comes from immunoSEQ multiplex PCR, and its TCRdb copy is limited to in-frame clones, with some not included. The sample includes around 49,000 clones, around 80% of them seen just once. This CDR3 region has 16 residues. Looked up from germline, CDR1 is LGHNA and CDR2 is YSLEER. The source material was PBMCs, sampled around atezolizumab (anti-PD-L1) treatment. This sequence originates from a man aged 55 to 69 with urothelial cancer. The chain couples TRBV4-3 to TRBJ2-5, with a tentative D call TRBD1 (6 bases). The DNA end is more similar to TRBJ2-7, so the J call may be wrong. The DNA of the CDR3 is TGCGCCAGCAGCCATGGCCCGGGACATATCTCCTACGAGCAGTACTTC. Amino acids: CASSHGPGHISYEQYF.